This T cell receptor beta chain was observed in a study of T cells in Graves' hyperthyroidism and ophthalmopathy. The study excluded patients with uncontrolled infection, other autoimmune disease, pregnancy or lactation. RNA transcripts served as the template for amplifying TCR beta CDR3 regions. HTBI primers were used for first-round RT-PCR of the TCR CDR3. TCRdb ran MiXCR on the multiplex PCR reads and lists one entry per CDR3 protein. The sample has under 350,000 distinct CDR3 sequences; around a sixth are singletons. J lost 8 bases, V lost 4 bases, and 9 bases had no gene match. Per the germline V gene, CDR1 is GTSNPN and CDR2 is SVGIG (reference sequence). The CDR3 extends over 15 amino acids.

Sequencing used blood. This clonotype was obtained from a woman between 50 and 59 years old with Graves' hyperthyroidism. The chain employs TRBV30 and TRBJ1-4; 11 nucleotides match TRBD1. CDR3 DNA: TGTGCCTGGACCCCCCCGGACAGGGGGCGAGAAAAACTGTTTTTT. This encodes CAWTPPDRGREKLFF.